These 6 T cell receptor beta chains were all obtained from the same sample, sequenced in a study of blood T cell repertoires in COVID-19. Profiled with immunoSEQ multiplex PCR; TCRdb holds only in-frame clones, not every one. This sample yields 100,000 or so clones, of which around four fifths are seen a single time; roughly 13% belongs to the top ten. The sequenced material came from peripheral blood. These receptors all stem from a man aged 50 to 59 with active or convalescent COVID-19.

The chain links TRBV9 to TRBJ2-1; no reliable D call. The germline V gene encodes CDR1 SGDLS and CDR2 YYNGEE. V lost 4 bases and J 7 bases, leaving 12 bases between the germline ends. The CDR3 loop spans 13 amino acids. CDR3 bases: TGTGCCAGCAGCTCTTCATACAGTAATGAGCAGTTCTTC. This codes for CASSSSYSNEQFF. Based on the CDR3 plus reference TRBV9 and TRBJ2-1, the full variable domain is DSGVTQTPKHLITATGQRVTLRCSPRSGDLSVYWYQQSLDQGLQFLIQYYNGEERAKGNILERFSAQQFPDLHSELNLSSLELGDSALYFCASSSSYSNEQFFGPGTRLTVL.

The chain recombines TRBV7-9 with TRBJ1-2; perhaps TRBD1 as D (6 bases). V gave up 2 bases and J gave up 7 bases, with 11 bases separating them. This CDR3 region has 13 residues. Germline V gene lookup returns CDR1 SEHNR and CDR2 FQNEAQ (reference sequence). The CDR3 sequence is CASSLQGLSGYTF. CDR3 in DNA: TGTGCCAGCAGCTTACAGGGGTTAAGTGGCTACACCTTC.

J is TRBJ2-7 and V is TRBV28, with 7 bases identical to TRBD2. V shed 1 base, J shed 2 bases, and the junction held 5 bases outside the gene matches. Germline V gene data show CDR1 as MDHEN and CDR2 as SYDVKM. The CDR3 extends over 15 amino acids. As DNA, the CDR3 is TGTGCCAGCAGTTTATACGGCGGGAGCGCCTACGAGCAGTACTTC. This translates into CASSLYGGSAYEQYF.

This chain joins TRBV12-5 and TRBJ2-5; 9 nucleotides line up with TRBD1. The J segment lost 7 bases and the V segment lost 6 bases, leaving 9 bases of the junction unmatched. The CDR3 totals 14 residues. CDR1 is LGHNT, CDR2 FRNRAP, per germline. CDR3 nucleotide sequence: TGTGCTAGTGGACGGGGACAGGGCCTGGGGACCCAGTACTTC. This encodes CASGRGQGLGTQYF. Full variable domain (rest looked up from reference TRBV12-5 and TRBJ2-5): DARVTQTPRHKVTEMGQEVTMRCQPILGHNTVFWYRQTMMQGLELLAYFRNRAPLDDSGMPKDRFSAEMPDATLATLKIQPSEPRDSAVYFCASGRGQGLGTQYFGPGTRLLVL.

The chain combines TRBV27 with TRBJ2-6; D gene ambiguous. This CDR3 has 16 amino acids. Looked up from germline, CDR1 is MNHEY and CDR2 is SMNVEV (reference sequence). V was shortened by 2 bases and J by 0 bases, with 8 bases between the two germline ends. The CDR3 coding sequence is TGTGCCAGCAGTTTACGGTCGAACTCTGGGGCCAACGTCCTGACTTTC. Protein: CASSLRSNSGANVLTF.

V and J are TRBV2 and TRBJ1-4; unclear D gene. The CDR3 sequence is 12 residues long. CDR1 is SNHLY and CDR2 is FYNNEI in the germline V gene. V lost 3 bases and J lost 7, with 6 bases in between. This CDR3 reads CASSDEVEKLFF. As DNA, the CDR3 is TGTGCCAGCAGTGATGAGGTTGAAAAACTGTTTTTT.